The sequence of this TCR beta chain was determined in a study of blood T cell repertoires in COVID-19. The overall study: Collection of acute and convalescent COVID-19 samples took place in the United States, Italy and Spain.

Original processing methods: Estimation of nucleated cell counts was performed using reference gene primer amplification. Only in-frame clones appear in the TCRdb table, and some are missing; sequencing was by immunoSEQ multiplex PCR. That table is the source of V, J and clone size, and D and trimming were worked out from the DNA. The sample consists of 280,000 or so clones, around 90% of them appearing once. V was pared by 3 bases and J by 6 bases, with 4 bases of the junction left unmatched. Germline CDR1 is LNHDA and CDR2 is SQIVND (reference sequence). The CDR3 is made up of 14 amino acids. Sequences were obtained from peripheral blood. The rearrangement uses TRBV19 and TRBJ1-1; 10 bases agree with TRBD1. This sequence originates from a man between 18 and 29 years old with active or convalescent COVID-19. CDR3 nucleotides: TGTGCCAGTAGTATTGGGACAGGGGTGGCTGAAGCTTTCTTT. It yields the protein CASSIGTGVAEAFF.